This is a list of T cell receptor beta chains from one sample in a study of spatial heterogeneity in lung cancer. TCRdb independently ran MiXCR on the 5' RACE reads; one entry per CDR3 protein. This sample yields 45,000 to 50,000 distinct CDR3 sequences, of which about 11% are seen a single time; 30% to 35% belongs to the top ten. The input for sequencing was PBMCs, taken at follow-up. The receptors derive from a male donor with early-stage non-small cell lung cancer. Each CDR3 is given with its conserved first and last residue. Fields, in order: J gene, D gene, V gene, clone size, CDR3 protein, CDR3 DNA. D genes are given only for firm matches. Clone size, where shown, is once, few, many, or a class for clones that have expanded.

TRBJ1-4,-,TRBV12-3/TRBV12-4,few,CASSLDRAEKLFF,TGTGCCAGCAGTTTAGATCGGGCGGAAAAACTGTTTTTT
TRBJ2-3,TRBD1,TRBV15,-,CATSSAIQGADTQYF,TGTGCCACCAGCAGCGCAATCCAGGGGGCAGATACGCAGTATTTT
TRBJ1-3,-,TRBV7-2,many,CASSFAYGQHSGNTIYF,TGTGCCAGCAGCTTCGCCTATGGACAGCACTCTGGAAACACCATATATTTT
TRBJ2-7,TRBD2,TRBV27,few,CASSSSGRIESYEQYF,TGTGCCAGCAGTTCCAGCGGGAGAATTGAATCCTACGAGCAGTACTTC
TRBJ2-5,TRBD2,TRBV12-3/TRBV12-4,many,CASSLRRLAGEETQYF,TGTGCCAGCAGTTTACGTCGGCTAGCGGGAGAAGAGACCCAGTACTTC
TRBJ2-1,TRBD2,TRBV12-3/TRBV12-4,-,CASSYLAGSNNEQFF,TGTGCCAGCAGTTACCTAGCGGGAAGCAACAATGAGCAGTTCTTC
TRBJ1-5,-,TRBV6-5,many,CASSYDGNQPQHF,TGTGCCAGCAGTTACGACGGAAATCAGCCCCAGCATTTT
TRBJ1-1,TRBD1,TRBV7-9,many,CASTINTGDAFF,TGTGCCAGCACGATTAACACAGGGGACGCTTTCTTT
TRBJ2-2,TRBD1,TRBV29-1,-,CSVEMTGENTGELFF,TGCAGCGTAGAGATGACAGGGGAAAACACCGGGGAGCTGTTTTTT
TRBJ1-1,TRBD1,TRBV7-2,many,CASSASGTVNTEAFF,TGTGCCAGCAGCGCTTCCGGGACAGTAAACACTGAAGCTTTCTTT
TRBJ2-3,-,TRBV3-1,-,CASSLGGGEDTQYF,TGTGCCAGCAGCTTAGGGGGGGGTGAAGATACGCAGTATTTT